This TCR beta chain emerged from a study of vaccination and CD4 T cells after COVID-19. Study-wide background: Convalescent patients gave post-COVID blood a median about 100 days post-diagnosis, range 35 to 161.

Sequenced with the Oncomine TCR Beta short-read assay was DNA taken from cultured CD4+ T cells. TCRdb ran MiXCR on the PCR reads and lists one entry per CDR3 protein. The profile shows 8,800 or so distinct CDR3 sequences, approximately 57% of them singletons. Comment on this clonotype: As yet, its antigen is unknown.

The CDR3 is 13 residues long. V shed 5 bases and J shed 0 bases, with 10 bases lying between them. CDR1 is SQVTM and CDR2 is ANQGSEA in the germline V gene. Treatment noted: approximately nine-day PBMC culture with coronavirus spike peptide pools or control peptides (ViraFEST assay). V and J are TRBV29-1 and TRBJ1-2; D remains unclear. Source: cultured CD4+ T cells from blood, taken after SARS-CoV-2 vaccination. The sequence derives from a human donor with COVID-19. CDR3 sequence: CSVSEGTNYGYTF. In DNA form, the CDR3 reads TGCAGCGTTTCAGAAGGGACTAACTATGGCTACACCTTC. Full variable domain (remainder filled in from reference TRBV29-1 and TRBJ1-2): SAVISQKPSRDICQRGTSLTIQCQVDSQVTMMFWYRQQPGQSLTLIATANQGSEATYESGFVIDKFPISRPNLTFSTLTVSNMSPEDSSIYLCSVSEGTNYGYTFGSGTRLTVV.